The source of this T cell receptor beta chain is a study of T cell responses to AZD1222 COVID-19 vaccine. Study context: Investigators merged groups given second doses at roughly 4 or roughly 12 weeks.

With respect to this clone: Its target is unknown.

This CDR3 has 15 residues. Germline trimming cut 1 base from V and 4 bases from J; bases unmatched to any gene: 4. The germline V gene has CDR1 SGHTA and CDR2 FQGNSA. Sequenced by immunoSEQ multiplex PCR; TCRdb stores in-frame clones only, minus some. The sample comprises over 100,000 clones, roughly nine tenths of which are singletons, and about 3.1% rests with the top ten. The study's findings and limits: Sampled repertoires all dated from after the peak T cell response. Clonal diversity may have been underestimated, and the donors were mostly white British, with more females than males.

The origin of this receptor is an adult in good health. The chain recombines TRBV7-2 with TRBJ1-5; 7 bases fit TRBD1. This material consisted of peripheral blood, taken on day 0 of AZD1222 vaccination. CDR3 sequence (DNA): TGTGCCAGCAGCTTAGAAACAGGGGTGAATCAGCCCCAGCATTTT. Amino acid sequence: CASSLETGVNQPQHF.